The clone carrying this TCR beta chain was picked up a small number of times. Reverse transcribing all isolated RNA meant expressed TCRB transcripts were sequenced. The protocol was immunoSEQ multiplex PCR, while the TCRdb copy is restricted to in-frame clones and leaves out a portion. The profile shows fewer than 200,000 clones, about an eighth of them singletons. V was pared by 4 bases and J by 1 base, with 16 bases between. The CDR3 loop spans 16 amino acids. The V gene's germline CDR1 is SGHRS and CDR2 YFSETQ. The data were taken from a study of beta chain features in type 1 diabetes. CD45RO/CCR7/CD25/CD127/CD95/CD27 sorting isolated CD4+ naive, central memory, regulatory and stem cell-like memory cells.

Sequencing used central memory CD4+ T cells from blood. The origin of this receptor is a woman between 18 and 30 years old in good health. The chain combines TRBV5-1 with TRBJ2-3; possible D gene TRBD2, 6 bases. CDR3 bases: TGCGCCAGCAGCGCGGGACGGAGCACCCGCACAGATACGCAGTATTTT. This encodes CASSAGRSTRTDTQYF.